The 28 T cell receptor beta chains below come from one sample, sequenced in a study of shared clonotypes between healthy human individuals. This table comes from immunoSEQ multiplex PCR, and its TCRdb copy is limited to in-frame clones, with some not included. Of roughly 2.2 million clones in the sample, approximately 93% were seen once. The specimen was naive CD4+ T cells from PBMCs. Subset reported: CD45RA+ positively selected. Source of these receptors: a man younger than 35 in good health. Some clones in this sample may be carry-over from other donors' samples.

The chain carries TRBV2 and TRBJ2-5; 9 nucleotides agree with TRBD1. This CDR3 is built from 17 residues. The V and J ends lost 7 bases and 1 base, in that order; junction bases with no gene match: 13. The germline V gene encodes CDR1 SNHLY and CDR2 FYNNEI. CDR3 sequence: CASNQGQGLRAQETQYF. The CDR3 nucleotides are TGTGCCAGCAACCAGGGACAGGGCCTACGCGCCCAAGAGACCCAGTACTTC.

This clone has just a few counts. This chain links TRBV6-4 with TRBJ2-7; 10 bases match TRBD2. Trimming cost V 5 bases and J 1 base; bases outside gene matches: 8. The CDR3 contains 16 residues. Germline CDR1 MRHNA, CDR2 SNTAGT. The CDR3 coding sequence is TGTGCCAGCAGTCCAACTAGCGGGAACCCGTCCTACGAGCAGTACTTC. Protein product: CASSPTSGNPSYEQYF.

This clone was observed once. The rearrangement joins TRBV4-3 to TRBJ2-3; 7 bases map to TRBD1. Trimming at V came to 5 bases and at J to 8 bases, leaving 7 bases not matched to a gene. The CDR3 runs 13 residues. CDR1 is LGHNA and CDR2 is YSLEER in the germline V gene. CDR3 protein: CASSGPHRGTQYF. CDR3 nucleotide sequence: TGCGCCAGCAGCGGACCACACAGGGGTACGCAGTATTTT.

A single count supports this clone. The chain carries TRBV7-9 and TRBJ1-5; 8 bases line up with TRBD1. The length of the CDR3 is 15 residues. Germline V gene lookup returns CDR1 SEHNR and CDR2 FQNEAQ (reference sequence). J lost 4 bases, V lost 5 bases, and 7 bases had no gene match. Here the CDR3 reads CASSAPGTGNQPQHF. CDR3 sequence (DNA): TGTGCCAGCAGCGCGCCCGGGACAGGTAATCAGCCCCAGCATTTT.

The genes are TRBV4-1 and TRBJ1-4, with D perhaps TRBD1 (5 bases). V lost 6 bases to trimming and J lost 5 bases, with 19 bases between them. Germline values: CDR1 MGHRA, CDR2 YSYEKL. CDR3 length: 16 amino acids. The chain's CDR3 is CASRELRGPINEKLFF. The CDR3 DNA reads TGCGCCAGCAGGGAGCTCCGGGGACCGATAAATGAAAAACTGTTTTTT.

This clone was seen a single time. The genes are TRBV18 and TRBJ2-1; no clear D. The length of the CDR3 is 13 residues. Between the trimmed V and J ends, which lost 2 bases and 7 bases, there was a span of 9 bases. Germline V CDR1 and CDR2: KGHSH, LQKENI. The DNA of the CDR3 is TGTGCCAGCTCACCAAAAGGGTTAAATGAGCAGTTCTTC. Protein sequence: CASSPKGLNEQFF.

About this clone: This same CDR3 is encoded by further DNA sequences in the sample. This chain uses TRBV7-9 with TRBJ2-3; no firm D call. The CDR3 has 15 amino acids. Trimming took 5 bases from V and 0 from J, leaving 12 bases between them. Germline values: CDR1 SEHNR, CDR2 FQNEAQ (reference sequence). In nucleotides, the CDR3 is TGTGCCAGCAGCCTCGTGGCATCTAGCACAGATACGCAGTATTTT. Translation gives CASSLVASSTDTQYF.

A remark on this clone: One end of the junction is discordant with germline, which a read error may explain. CDR3 amino acids: CASSTDRVWGF. The CDR3 DNA reads TGTGCCAGTAGTACAGACAGGGTTTGGGGCTTC. This rearrangement joins TRBV19 to TRBJ2-7, with 7 positions matching TRBD1. Germline CDR1 LNHDA, CDR2 SQIVND (reference sequence). The CDR3 spans 11 residues.

V gene TRBV16 combines with J gene TRBJ1-1; D might be TRBD1 (6 bases). Germline CDR1 KGHSY, CDR2 FQNENV. There are 13 residues in the CDR3. V lost 4 bases, J lost 4 bases, and 10 bases lay in between. CDR3 residues: CASSPTGLTEAFF. CDR3 nucleotide sequence: TGTGCCAGCAGCCCGACAGGACTCACTGAAGCTTTCTTT.

The J gene is TRBJ2-2, the V gene TRBV7-3, with 14 bases that match TRBD2. This CDR3 is built from 19 residues. V shed 0 bases and J 5 bases; nucleotides not matched to a gene: 8. Per the germline V gene, CDR1 is SGHTA and CDR2 is FQGTGA. As DNA, the CDR3 is TGTGCCAGCAGCTTAACGGCGACGGGACTAGCGGGAGCGACCGGGGAGCTGTTTTTT. As protein: CASSLTATGLAGATGELFF.

The chain is built from TRBV7-9 and TRBJ1-4, with 8 bases identical to TRBD1. Per germline, CDR1 SEHNR and CDR2 FQNEAQ (reference sequence). The V gene end was trimmed by 4 bases and the J gene end by 3 bases; junction bases not matched to a gene: 4. The CDR3 extends over 15 amino acids. The CDR3 DNA reads TGTGCCAGCAGCTCCAGGGGGCAGCCTAATGAAAAACTGTTTTTT. Translating it yields CASSSRGQPNEKLFF.

This rearrangement joins TRBV2 to TRBJ2-2; D is perhaps TRBD1 (6 bases). Deletions cut 8 bases from V and 1 base from J, with 11 bases between. Germline loops: CDR1 SNHLY, CDR2 FYNNEI. The CDR3 covers 14 residues. The CDR3 DNA sequence: TGTGCCAGCCTCCTGGGACAGAACACCGGGGAGCTGTTTTTT. As protein: CASLLGQNTGELFF.

This clone turned up a few times. The rearrangement links TRBV28 to TRBJ1-2; TRBD1 is a possible D gene (6 bases). Trimming removed 5 bases from V and 7 bases from J, with 17 bases in between. The CDR3 totals 14 residues. Germline-derived CDR1 and CDR2 are MDHEN and SYDVKM. Here the CDR3 reads CASSTTDRYAGYTF. The CDR3 coding sequence is TGTGCCAGCAGTACGACCGACAGGTACGCTGGCTACACCTTC.

J is TRBJ2-4 and V is TRBV4-1; 14 bases line up with TRBD2. The CDR3 length is 16 residues. V gave up 4 bases and J gave up 5 bases; unmatched junction bases: 4. Per germline, CDR1 MGHRA and CDR2 YSYEKL. The chain's CDR3 is CASSRGLAGGENIQYF. DNA of the CDR3: TGCGCCAGCAGCCGAGGACTAGCGGGAGGAGAAAACATTCAGTACTTC.

This clone was seen only once. This sequence joins TRBV7-9 and TRBJ2-3; 9 bases align to TRBD2. V lost 6 bases and J lost 2; bases outside the gene matches: 9. The CDR3 has 16 residues. Germline V lookup: CDR1 SEHNR, CDR2 FQNEAQ (reference sequence). As DNA, the CDR3 is TGTGCCAGCAGTCTCCTGGCGGGAGGGGTCACAGATACGCAGTATTTT. This gives the protein CASSLLAGGVTDTQYF.

The CDR3 sequence is CASTIARDGNTIYF. The CDR3 DNA reads as TGTGCCAGCACCATCGCGAGGGACGGAAACACCATATATTTT. The chain uses TRBV6-5 and TRBJ1-3, with D possibly matching TRBD1 (5 bases). V was shortened by 7 bases and J by 4 bases, with 14 bases between the two germline ends. CDR3 length equals 14 residues. Germline CDR1 is MNHEY and CDR2 is SVGAGI.

Remarks on this clone: Additional DNA sequences in this sample encode the identical CDR3. The chain combines TRBV6-5 with TRBJ1-1; no clear D. The CDR3 covers 13 residues. V lost 3 bases to trimming and J lost 5 bases, with 10 bases between them. The V gene's germline CDR1 is MNHEY and CDR2 SVGAGI. DNA for the CDR3: TGTGCCAGCAGTTATTCGAGGGAGACTGAAGCTTTCTTT. Its translation: CASSYSRETEAFF.

Concerning this clone: Distinct nucleotide sequences in the sample also encode this CDR3. In DNA, the CDR3 is TGTGCCAGCAGGGGAGCGGGAGGGTCCTACAATGAGCAGTTCTTC. As protein: CASRGAGGSYNEQFF. The gene calls are TRBV25-1 and TRBJ2-1, with TRBD2 identical over 10 bases. CDR1 is MGHDK and CDR2 is SYGVNS in the germline V gene. V was pared by 6 bases and J by 1 base, with 3 bases of the junction left unmatched. This CDR3 spans 15 amino acids.

The chain couples TRBV14 to TRBJ1-2; D uncertain. CDR3 size: 12 residues. The germline V and J ends were trimmed by 3 bases and 4 bases, with 6 bases remaining between them. From germline, CDR1 is SGHDN and CDR2 FVKESK. CDR3 DNA sequence: TGTGCCAGCAGCCAGCAATTCTATGGCTACACCTTC. Amino acid sequence: CASSQQFYGYTF. Full variable domain (missing parts from reference TRBV14 and TRBJ1-2): EAGVTQFPSHSVIEKGQTVTLRCDPISGHDNLYWYRRVMGKEIKFLLHFVKESKQDESGMPNNRFLAERTGGTYSTLKVQPAELEDSGVYFCASSQQFYGYTFGSGTRLTVV.

The chain links TRBV5-1 to TRBJ2-3; D is uncertain. CDR3 length: 15 residues. The V end lost 4 bases, the J end lost 0 bases, and 12 bases lay between the germline ends. Per germline, CDR1 SGHRS and CDR2 YFSETQ. CDR3 nucleotide sequence: TGCGCCAGCAGCCGCACGGACGTTAGCACAGATACGCAGTATTTT. Its protein is CASSRTDVSTDTQYF.

V and J are TRBV19 and TRBJ1-1; no reliable D call. Germline V gene sequence: CDR1 LNHDA, CDR2 SQIVND (reference sequence). The length of the CDR3 is 13 residues. V lost 5 bases to trimming and J lost 1 base, with 8 bases between them. The CDR3 bases are TGTGCCAGTAGTGTAGGGCCGAACACTGAAGCTTTCTTT. This encodes CASSVGPNTEAFF. Looking up the rest from reference TRBV19 and TRBJ1-1 gives the full variable domain: DGGITQSPKYLFRKEGQNVTLSCEQNLNHDAMYWYRQDPGQGLRLIYYSQIVNDFQKGDIAEGYSVSREKKESFPLTVTSAQKNPTAFYLCASSVGPNTEAFFGQGTRLTVV.

The gene calls are TRBV27 and TRBJ2-6; 11 bases are a match to TRBD1. CDR3 length equals 17 residues. Germline V CDR1 and CDR2: MNHEY, SMNVEV (reference sequence). The V gene end was trimmed by 4 bases and the J gene end by 1 base; junction bases not matched to a gene: 3. CDR3 DNA: TGTGCCAGCAGTTCCGGGACAGGGGGTTCTGGGGCCAACGTCCTGACTTTC. Amino acids: CASSSGTGGSGANVLTF. Using reference TRBV27 and TRBJ2-6 for the parts outside the CDR3, the full variable domain is EAQVTQNPRYLITVTGKKLTVTCSQNMNHEYMSWYRQDPGLGLRQIYYSMNVEVTDKGDVPEGYKVSRKEKRNFPLILESPSPNQTSLYFCASSSGTGGSGANVLTFGAGSRLTVL.

Notes on this clone: Other DNA sequences in the sample encode the same CDR3. The chain joins TRBV5-1 to TRBJ1-1; the D is unclear. The V gene's germline CDR1 is SGHRS and CDR2 YFSETQ. The germline V and J ends were trimmed by 3 bases and 0 bases, with 6 bases remaining between them. This CDR3 comprises 13 residues. The CDR3 protein is CASSSLLNTEAFF. CDR3 bases: TGCGCCAGCAGCTCCTTATTGAACACTGAAGCTTTCTTT.

The chain joins TRBV28 to TRBJ2-7, with TRBD1 matching over 9 bases. Trimming cost V 7 bases and J 1 base; bases outside gene matches: 8. The CDR3 covers 15 residues. Per germline, CDR1 MDHEN and CDR2 SYDVKM. CDR3: CASIKDRGRSYEQYF. In DNA, the CDR3 is TGTGCCAGCATCAAGGACAGGGGACGTTCCTACGAGCAGTACTTC.

This sequence joins TRBV9 and TRBJ2-1, with D possibly TRBD2 on 6 matching bases. Between the trimmed V and J ends, which lost 0 bases and 6 bases, there was a span of 10 bases. Per the germline V gene, CDR1 is SGDLS and CDR2 is YYNGEE. CDR3 length equals 14 residues. The CDR3 DNA sequence: TGTGCCAGCAGCGTAGTAGGCGGGATCAATGAGCAGTTCTTC. It encodes CASSVVGGINEQFF.

CDR3: CATSRATISEAFF. DNA for the CDR3: TGTGCCACCAGCAGAGCGACTATTTCTGAAGCTTTCTTT. This chain links TRBV15 with TRBJ1-1; D is undetermined. V was pared by 1 base and J by 6 bases, with 9 bases between. The CDR3 runs to 13 residues. Germline V gives CDR1 LNHNV, CDR2 YYDKDF (reference sequence).

For this clone: At the DNA level, this CDR3 is encoded by other sequences in the same sample as well. CDR3 protein: CASSRGPQETQYF. In DNA, the CDR3 is TGTGCCAGCAGCCGAGGGCCGCAAGAGACCCAGTACTTC. The V and J genes are TRBV6-4 and TRBJ2-5; possible D gene TRBD2, 5 bases. The CDR3 extends over 13 amino acids. The V end lost 6 bases, the J end lost 2 bases, and 10 bases lay between the germline ends. Germline loops: CDR1 MRHNA, CDR2 SNTAGT.

The V and J genes are TRBV6-1 and TRBJ1-1; D unresolved. The germline gives CDR1 MNHNS, CDR2 SASEGT. The CDR3 is made up of 15 amino acids. V shed 1 base and J shed 4 bases, with 13 bases lying between them. CDR3 in DNA: TGTGCCAGCAGTGAAGTCCTGATCCCGGGCACTGAAGCTTTCTTT. Translation: CASSEVLIPGTEAFF.